This is a list of T cell receptor beta chains from one sample in a study of CD8+CD57+ T cells in acquired aplastic anemia. From the reads, TCRdb called clonotypes with MiXCR, one entry per CDR3 protein. The table includes more than 150,000 distinct CDR3 sequences, 55% to 70% detected once. The sequencing input was sorted CD4+, CD8+, or CD8+CD57+ T cells (not recorded which) from PBMCs. These receptors all come from a human donor with severe aplastic anemia or a healthy control (not recorded which). The CDR3 runs from the conserved cysteine through the conserved F or W. A D gene is named only where the DNA matches it firmly. Rows may omit the clone size; those that give it use once, few, many or a size class.

D gene	clone size	V gene	J gene	CDR3 protein	CDR3 DNA
TRBD1	-	TRBV20-1	TRBJ1-2	CSARATGGYGYTF	TGCAGTGCTCGAGCGACAGGGGGCTATGGCTACACCTTC
TRBD1	-	TRBV6-5	TRBJ2-1	CASSYGTGRYNEQFF	TGTGCCAGCAGTTACGGGACAGGGCGGTACAATGAGCAGTTCTTC
-	once	TRBV20-1	TRBJ2-7	CSARVPRYPEQYF	TGCAGTGCTAGAGTACCTCGTTATCCCGAGCAGTACTTC
-	-	TRBV2	TRBJ1-1	CASSEAGVGTEAFF	TGTGCCAGCAGTGAAGCGGGGGTTGGCACTGAAGCTTTCTTT
-	-	TRBV7-2	TRBJ1-3	CTSSLVLESGNTIYF	TGTACCAGCAGCTTAGTATTGGAGTCTGGAAACACCATATATTTT
-	-	TRBV11-2	TRBJ1-5	CASSWSSDQPPHF	TGTGCCAGCAGCTGGTCCTCGGATCAGCCCCCGCATTTT
-	-	TRBV10-2	TRBJ2-7	CASSATSPEGEQYF	TGCGCCAGCAGCGCGACATCTCCGGAGGGCGAGCAGTACTTC
TRBD1	once	TRBV7-8	TRBJ1-1	CASSFRQGQARTEAFF	TGTGCCAGCAGCTTTAGACAGGGCCAAGCTAGGACTGAAGCTTTCTTT
-	once	TRBV7-9	TRBJ2-7	CASSLSQAYEQYF	TGTGCCAGCAGCTTATCGCAGGCCTACGAGCAGTACTTC
-	few	TRBV7-9	TRBJ2-7	CASSLDASYEQYF	TGTGCCAGCAGCTTAGACGCCTCCTACGAGCAGTACTTC
TRBD1	-	TRBV13	TRBJ2-7	CASSSEGTGGYEQYF	TGTGCCAGCAGCTCCGAGGGGACAGGGGGCTACGAGCAGTACTTC
-	few	TRBV19	TRBJ1-5	CASSNGGASNQPQHF	TGTGCCAGTAGTAACGGGGGTGCGAGCAATCAGCCCCAGCATTTT
TRBD1	few	TRBV9	TRBJ2-7	CASSGWTGDSYEQYF	TGTGCCAGCAGCGGATGGACAGGGGACTCCTACGAGCAGTACTTC
-	many	TRBV12-3/TRBV12-4	TRBJ2-7	CASSPRREGYEQYF	TGTGCCAGCAGTCCCCGAAGAGAAGGCTACGAGCAGTACTTC
TRBD2	-	TRBV29-1	TRBJ2-7	CSTLAGDTDEQYF	TGCAGTACACTAGCGGGGGATACCGACGAGCAGTACTTC
-	-	TRBV2	TRBJ1-5	CASSEGPQPQHF	TGTGCCAGCAGTGAGGGACCTCAGCCCCAGCATTTT
-	many	TRBV9	TRBJ1-1	CASSARTHTEAFF	TGTGCCAGCAGCGCACGGACACACACTGAAGCTTTCTTT
-	many	TRBV6-1	TRBJ1-4	CASISATNEKLFF	TGTGCCAGCATAAGTGCAACTAATGAAAAACTGTTTTTT
-	-	TRBV14	TRBJ2-5	CASSQVNPRTQYF	TGTGCCAGCAGCCAAGTGAACCCGCGGACCCAGTACTTC
-	-	TRBV29-1	TRBJ1-1	CSVNGLAGDEAFF	TGCAGCGTTAACGGACTAGCGGGAGATGAAGCTTTCTTT
-	few	TRBV24-1	TRBJ2-3	CATSDPGRPNTQYF	TGTGCCACCAGTGACCCTGGACGCCCAAATACGCAGTATTTT
-	-	TRBV12-3/TRBV12-4	TRBJ2-1	CATSAGYDEQFF	TGTGCCACCAGTGCTGGGTACGATGAGCAGTTCTTC
TRBD2	-	TRBV20-1	TRBJ2-1	CSAAPGLANEQFF	TGCAGTGCCGCCCCGGGACTAGCGAATGAGCAGTTCTTC
TRBD1	-	TRBV7-3	TRBJ1-6	CASSSSGTGAGPPLHF	TGTGCCAGCAGCTCGTCCGGGACAGGGGCCGGGCCACCCCTCCACTTT
-	-	TRBV20-1	TRBJ1-2	CSASGSDSYGYTF	TGCAGTGCATCAGGAAGTGATAGCTATGGCTACACCTTC
TRBD1	-	TRBV12-3/TRBV12-4	TRBJ1-6	CASSFRQGDSPLHF	TGTGCCAGCAGTTTTAGGCAGGGGGATTCACCCCTCCACTTT
TRBD1	-	TRBV2	TRBJ2-3	CATSLQGAYTQYF	TGTGCCACCAGTCTACAGGGGGCGTATACGCAGTATTTT
TRBD2	-	TRBV19	TRBJ2-7	CASSIGLAAYEQYF	TGTGCCAGTAGTATAGGACTAGCGGCCTACGAGCAGTACTTC
-	-	TRBV19	TRBJ2-1	CASSDVGSYNEQFF	TGTGCCAGCAGTGACGTTGGCTCCTACAATGAGCAGTTCTTC
TRBD1	few	TRBV20-1	TRBJ2-7	CSAPGTGAYEQYF	TGCAGTGCGCCCGGGACAGGGGCCTACGAGCAGTACTTC
TRBD1	-	TRBV6-1	TRBJ2-7	CASSLTGDGSYEQYF	TGTGCCAGCAGTCTGACAGGGGACGGCTCCTACGAGCAGTACTTC
-	once	TRBV5-6	TRBJ2-2	CASSAEGDSPPFGELFF	TGTGCCAGCAGCGCGGAGGGGGACTCCCCACCGTTCGGGGAGCTGTTTTTT
TRBD2	-	TRBV15	TRBJ2-7	CATSRVVASGSYEQYF	TGTGCCACCAGCAGAGTCGTGGCTAGCGGCTCCTACGAGCAGTACTTC
-	few	TRBV7-6	TRBJ1-1	CASGLTDRNTEAFF	TGTGCCAGCGGTCTCACCGACAGGAACACTGAAGCTTTCTTT
TRBD1	-	TRBV6-5	TRBJ2-7	CASSSAGQGLEQYF	TGTGCCAGCAGTTCGGCGGGACAGGGACTCGAGCAGTACTTC
-	-	TRBV24-1	TRBJ2-7	CATSDSKAGSVYEQYF	TGTGCCACCAGTGATTCCAAAGCCGGGAGCGTTTACGAGCAGTACTTC
-	-	TRBV2	TRBJ2-5	CASIPITGPPRETQYF	TGTGCCAGCATCCCCATTACGGGACCACCCAGGGAGACCCAGTACTTC
-	-	TRBV15	TRBJ2-6	CATSRDRALANVLTF	TGTGCCACCAGCAGAGATCGGGCCCTGGCCAACGTCCTGACTTTC
-	-	TRBV7-2	TRBJ1-5	CASSSTPGYQPQHF	TGTGCCAGCAGCTCCACGCCGGGCTATCAGCCCCAGCATTTT
-	once	TRBV9	TRBJ1-2	CASSVSREANYGYTF	TGTGCCAGCAGCGTATCGAGGGAAGCTAACTATGGCTACACCTTC
-	-	TRBV7-6	TRBJ2-2	CASSLGQGGGGLFF	TGTGCCAGCAGCTTAGGACAGGGGGGCGGGGGGTTGTTTTTT
TRBD2	-	TRBV20-1	TRBJ2-5	CSAPSRGLAGETQYF	TGCAGTGCTCCGAGTCGGGGACTAGCGGGGGAGACCCAGTACTTC